The next 10 T cell receptor beta chains were all read from a single sample in a study of T cell responses to AZD1222 COVID-19 vaccine (dated by TCRdb to the early 2020s). The library relied on the immunoSEQ multiplex PCR assay. TCRdb holds this immuneACCESS table with in-frame rearrangements only. Some clones are missing; in checked studies, unresolved V genes explain under half, and the rest has no known cause. This sample is represented by roughly 130,000 clones; around 84% of them were singletons. The top ten clonotypes cover roughly 12% of the sample. Explained via the paper, the time point label denotes: baseline before first vaccination. The sequenced sample was peripheral blood, obtained on day 0 of AZD1222 vaccination. The receptors originated from an adult in good health.

The rearrangement uses TRBV12-5 and TRBJ1-2; 12 nucleotides align to TRBD1. CDR1 is LGHNT and CDR2 is FRNRAP in the germline V gene. With 1 base clipped from V and 7 bases from J, the junction kept 10 bases outside the gene matches. This CDR3 has 17 amino acids. CDR3 region: CASGLGPPGQGASGYTF. The CDR3 nucleotides are TGTGCTAGTGGTTTGGGCCCCCCGGGACAGGGGGCTTCTGGCTACACCTTC.

V is TRBV3-1 (or the pseudogene TRBV3-2) and J is TRBJ2-7; 8 nucleotides align to TRBD1. The CDR3 loop spans 12 amino acids. Germline CDR1 is LGHDT and CDR2 is YNNKEL (reference sequence). Trimming took 4 bases from V and 4 from J; bases not matched to a gene: 0. The CDR3 region has the DNA TGTGCCAGCAGCCGGGACAGGTACGAGCAGTACTTC. Translation gives CASSRDRYEQYF.

The chain employs TRBV9 and TRBJ2-6; maybe TRBD1 (6 bases). V gave up 1 base and J gave up 2 bases, with 13 bases separating them. The CDR3 has 17 residues. Germline V gene sequence: CDR1 SGDLS, CDR2 YYNGEE. The CDR3 DNA reads as TGTGCCAGCAGCGTAAGTCGAGGACAGACTGGGGCCAACGTCCTGACTTTC. The encoded protein is CASSVSRGQTGANVLTF.

The chain has TRBV11-3 and TRBJ1-5, with 8 nucleotides matching TRBD1. The germline gives CDR1 SGHNT, CDR2 YENEEA. The CDR3 has 19 amino acids. J was trimmed by 1 base and V by 1 base; bases with no gene match: 12. The CDR3 protein is CASSLVCRQGFVSNQPQHF. DNA of the CDR3: TGTGCCAGCAGCTTAGTATGTAGACAGGGGTTTGTAAGCAATCAGCCCCAGCATTTT. Full variable domain (remainder filled in from reference TRBV11-3 and TRBJ1-5): EAGVVQSPRYKIIEKKQPVAFWCNPISGHNTLYWYLQNLGQGPELLIRYENEEAVDDSQLPKDRFSAERLKGVDSTLKIQPAELGDSAVYLCASSLVCRQGFVSNQPQHFGDGTRLSIL.

The chain carries TRBV21-1 and TRBJ2-7. TRBV21-1 is designated a pseudogene. The CDR3 runs 14 residues. Here the CDR3 DNA reads TGTGCCAGCAGCAAAGAACTAGGGGCTGACGAGCAGTACTTC. Its translation is CASSKELGADEQYF.

Only one count was recorded for this clone. This chain uses TRBV9 with TRBJ2-1, with 8 bases lining up with TRBD1. Per germline, CDR1 SGDLS and CDR2 YYNGEE. With 0 bases clipped from V and 2 bases from J, the junction kept 13 bases outside the gene matches. The CDR3 totals 19 residues. CDR3 in amino acids: CASSVVDRDRYDAYNEQFF. The CDR3 DNA reads as TGTGCCAGCAGCGTAGTAGATCGGGACAGGTACGACGCCTACAATGAGCAGTTCTTC.

The genes are TRBV19 and TRBJ1-1; D ambiguous. With 0 bases removed from V and 5 bases from J, the gap between germline ends came to 7 bases. Germline assignment: CDR1 LNHDA and CDR2 SQIVND (reference sequence). This CDR3 is 13 amino acids long. CDR3 DNA: TGTGCCAGTAGTATAGAGGTAACGACTGAAGCTTTCTTT. Its translation: CASSIEVTTEAFF.

This clone occurred once. The CDR3: CASSSGLAEITDTQYF. CDR3 coding DNA: TGTGCCAGCAGCTCGGGACTAGCGGAAATCACAGATACGCAGTATTTT. J is TRBJ2-3 and V is TRBV11-3; the match to TRBD2 covers 11 bases. Trimming took 4 bases from V and 2 from J; bases not matched to a gene: 5. Germline-derived CDR1 and CDR2 are SGHNT and YENEEA. The CDR3 loop spans 16 amino acids.

The chain carries TRBV19 and TRBJ1-1, with TRBD1 matching 10 bases. The CDR3 spans 13 residues. J was trimmed by 5 bases and V by 3 bases; bases with no gene match: 0. The germline CDR1 and CDR2 sequences are LNHDA and SQIVND (reference sequence). CDR3 nucleotides: TGTGCCAGTAGTATGGGACAGGGGACTGAAGCTTTCTTT. Residues: CASSMGQGTEAFF.

J is TRBJ1-2 and V is TRBV6-5; TRBD1 matches at 9 bases. This CDR3 has 15 amino acids. The junction had 10 bases not matched to a gene; V was cut back by 6 bases and J by 5 bases. Germline V CDR1 and CDR2: MNHEY, SVGAGI. CDR3 DNA: TGTGCCAGCAGAACCGGGACAGGGATTTTTTATGGCTACACCTTC. Its protein is CASRTGTGIFYGYTF.